This T cell receptor (beta chain) was profiled in a study of T-cell memory formation after mild COVID-19. From germline, CDR1 is SGDLS and CDR2 YYNGEE. V was cut by 4 bases and J by 0 bases, with 12 bases left in between. This CDR3 contains 15 residues. TCRdb reprocessed the 5' RACE reads with MiXCR, giving one entry per CDR3 protein. Among about 430,000 distinct CDR3 sequences listed, roughly 26% were seen once. The TCR was taken from an adult woman who had mild COVID-19 (a few samples of this study predate the infection). Cell type and time point are not known. Input material: PBMCs or a T cell subset sorted from them (not recorded which). The chain couples TRBV9 to TRBJ2-3, with D unclear. The CDR3 reads CASSTQDSSTDTQYF. DNA for the CDR3: TGTGCCAGCAGCACCCAGGATTCTAGCACAGATACGCAGTATTTT.